Presented here are 11 T cell receptor beta chains from one specimen sequenced in a study of CD8+CD57+ T cells in acquired aplastic anemia. The template used for profiling TCR beta VDJ and CDR3 was genomic DNA. One entry per CDR3 protein results from TCRdb running MiXCR on the reads. The sample lists 120,000 or so distinct CDR3 sequences; 48% were seen once. The sequenced sample consisted of sorted CD4+, CD8+, or CD8+CD57+ T cells (not recorded which) from PBMCs. These receptors were obtained from a human donor in good health, serving as a control.

This clonotype was seen at least ten times. V gene TRBV11-3 combines with J gene TRBJ2-5; D gene uncertain. The V end was cut by 0 bases, the J end by 2 bases, with 7 bases between. Per the germline V gene, CDR1 is SGHNT and CDR2 is YENEEA. This CDR3 has 14 amino acids. In DNA, the CDR3 is TGTGCCAGCAGCTTAGAAGAGAGTCAAGAGACCCAGTACTTC. Translating it yields CASSLEESQETQYF.

This clonotype was picked up many times. The V and J genes are TRBV2 and TRBJ1-3; D ambiguous. Trimming pared 6 bases from V and 1 base from J, leaving 7 bases between. The CDR3 loop spans 13 amino acids. Germline assignment: CDR1 SNHLY and CDR2 FYNNEI. The CDR3 DNA sequence: TGTGCCAGCAGCAAACAATCTGGAAACACCATATATTTT. Translated, it gives CASSKQSGNTIYF. The whole variable domain, filled in from reference TRBV2 and TRBJ1-3, reads EPEVTQTPSHQVTQMGQEVILRCVPISNHLYFYWYRQILGQKVEFLVSFYNNEISEKSEIFDDQFSVERPDGSNFTLKIRSTKLEDSAMYFCASSKQSGNTIYFGEGSWLTVV.

There are many counts of this clonotype. This chain uses TRBV7-6 with TRBJ2-3; 15 nucleotides line up with TRBD2. Looked up from germline, CDR1 is SGHVS and CDR2 is FNYEAQ. V lost 5 bases, J lost 7 bases, and 7 bases stayed unmatched. The CDR3 runs to 16 residues. As DNA, the CDR3 is TGTGCCAGCAGCGTCTGGACTAGCGGGGGGGCATATACGCAGTATTTT. This sequence encodes CASSVWTSGGAYTQYF.

The rearrangement uses TRBV20-1 and TRBJ2-1; 9 bases align to TRBD2. The CDR3 loop spans 15 amino acids. V dropped 1 base and J dropped 9; count of bases not matched to a gene: 10. Germline CDR1 and CDR2: DFQATT and SNEGSKA (reference sequence). CDR3 amino acids: CSARASRGGRLEQFF. CDR3 in DNA: TGCAGTGCTAGAGCCTCGCGGGGGGGCCGGCTTGAGCAGTTCTTC.

This rearrangement joins TRBV4-3 to TRBJ1-2; maybe TRBD1 (5 bases). From germline, CDR1 is LGHNA and CDR2 YSLEER. The V end lost 0 bases, the J end lost 1 base, and 15 bases lay between the germline ends. The CDR3 sequence is 17 residues long. The CDR3 DNA is TGCGCCAGCAGCCAAGAGGCACGGGGGACCTTTAACTATGGCTACACCTTC. Residues: CASSQEARGTFNYGYTF.

The DNA for the CDR3 is TGTGCCAGCAGACCGACTAGCGGGGGGGGCCTGGCTGAGCAGTACTTC. Its protein is CASRPTSGGGLAEQYF. V and J are TRBV11-1 and TRBJ2-7, with 14 positions matching TRBD2. Germline V CDR1 and CDR2: SGHAT, FQDESV (reference sequence). With V trimmed by 6 bases and J by 7 bases, 11 bases remained unmatched. The CDR3 totals 16 residues.

At least ten counts were recorded for this clonotype. DNA for the CDR3: TGTGCCAGCAGTCTACAGGGGTCGCTCGGAAACACCATATATTTT. Protein sequence: CASSLQGSLGNTIYF. The chain recombines TRBV7-2 with TRBJ1-3; 7 positions agree with TRBD1. The trim removed 6 bases at V and 4 bases at J, leaving 9 bases unmatched. Germline V gene sequence: CDR1 SGHTA, CDR2 FQGNSA. CDR3 length: 15 amino acids.

In its sample, this clonotype was seen once. This sequence joins TRBV2 and TRBJ2-7; the D gene is possibly TRBD1 (6 bases). Germline V CDR1 and CDR2: SNHLY, FYNNEI. The CDR3 is 12 amino acids. The V and J ends lost 2 bases and 7 bases respectively, with 9 bases between them. The CDR3 sequence is CASSEPGEEQYF. The DNA for the CDR3 is TGTGCCAGCAGTGAACCAGGGGAGGAGCAGTACTTC.

The V gene is TRBV11-2, the J gene TRBJ2-1; TRBD2 aligns across 10 bases. Trimming took 5 bases from V and 5 from J; bases not matched to a gene: 12. Germline V gene sequence: CDR1 SGHAT, CDR2 FQNNGV. This CDR3 has 17 residues. The CDR3 loop reads CASSLGLGLAVNNEQFF. Written as DNA, the CDR3 is TGTGCCAGCAGCCTGGGGCTCGGACTAGCGGTAAACAATGAGCAGTTCTTC. The full variable domain, rest sourced from reference TRBV11-2 and TRBJ2-1, is EAGVAQSPRYKIIEKRQSVAFWCNPISGHATLYWYQQILGQGPKLLIQFQNNGVVDDSQLPKDRFSAERLKGVDSTLKIQPAKLEDSAVYLCASSLGLGLAVNNEQFFGPGTRLTVL.

At least ten counts were recorded for this clonotype. The V call is TRBV6-2 or TRBV6-3, the J call TRBJ2-7; the match to TRBD1 covers 12 bases. Losses at the gene ends were 5 bases for V and 5 bases for J; bases not matched to a gene: 7. Germline values: CDR1 MNHEY, CDR2 SVGEGT. This CDR3 is 15 amino acids long. The CDR3 DNA is TGTGCCAGCAGTGACCCCGGGACAGGGGGCGACGAGCAGTACTTC. This sequence encodes CASSDPGTGGDEQYF.

This clonotype was seen a few times. The V and J genes are TRBV20-1 and TRBJ1-6, with D perhaps matching TRBD1 (6 bases). This CDR3 spans 14 amino acids. Germline-derived CDR1 and CDR2 are DFQATT and SNEGSKA (reference sequence). With 6 bases removed from V and 14 bases from J, the gap between germline ends came to 23 bases. This CDR3 is CSANDGAPRGSLHF. The CDR3 DNA sequence: TGCAGTGCAAACGACGGGGCCCCCAGGGGATCCCTCCACTTT.